A single sample gave rise to the 31 T cell receptor beta chains below, sequenced in a study of T cell responses to AZD1222 COVID-19 vaccine. The repertoire was sequenced with immunoSEQ multiplex PCR; TCRdb's copy has only in-frame clones and lacks some. The data contain 130,000 to 150,000 clones, around 92% of them singletons. This material consisted of peripheral blood, taken on day 0 of AZD1222 vaccination. These receptors were obtained from an adult in good health.

The genes are TRBV5-4 and TRBJ1-2; D is uncertain. The germline V gene encodes CDR1 SGHNT and CDR2 YYREEE (reference sequence). V lost 0 bases and J 4 bases, leaving 10 bases between the germline ends. This CDR3 region has 14 residues. CDR3 in DNA: TGTGCCAGCAGCTTGGGGTCGGCTCCCTATGGCTACACCTTC. This encodes CASSLGSAPYGYTF.

In DNA, the CDR3 is TGTGCCAGCAGCCCTCCCCCCACGGGTGGTAATGAAAAACTGTTTTTT. This codes for CASSPPPTGGNEKLFF. The genes are TRBV5-4 and TRBJ1-4; D call uncertain. Trimming took off 4 bases at V and 4 bases at J, with 17 bases between the two ends. CDR3 length: 16 residues. Germline V gene data show CDR1 as SGHNT and CDR2 as YYREEE (reference sequence).

This sequence joins TRBV7-2 and TRBJ1-1; D remains unclear. The length of the CDR3 is 13 residues. Germline CDR1 SGHTA, CDR2 FQGNSA. Trimming took 7 bases from V and 0 from J, leaving 9 bases between them. CDR3 nucleotide sequence: TGTGCCAGCATGGTCGAGTTGAACACTGAAGCTTTCTTT. Protein: CASMVELNTEAFF.

J is TRBJ1-1 and V is TRBV5-1; D perhaps matches TRBD1 (5 bases). CDR1 SGHRS and CDR2 YFSETQ come from the germline V gene. The CDR3 spans 14 residues. Between the trimmed V and J ends, which lost 0 bases and 3 bases, there was a span of 9 bases. The CDR3: CASSLAAGDTEAFF. The CDR3, as DNA: TGCGCCAGCAGCTTGGCCGCGGGGGACACTGAAGCTTTCTTT.

This chain links TRBV7-9 with TRBJ1-6; D not certain. CDR1 is SEHNR and CDR2 is FQNEAQ in the germline V gene (reference sequence). This CDR3 contains 15 residues. V was cut by 6 bases and J by 4 bases, with 13 bases left in between. The CDR3 bases are TGTGCCAGCAGGGACGCGTCTCGATATAATTCACCCCTCCACTTT. Its protein product is CASRDASRYNSPLHF.

This chain links TRBV7-8 with TRBJ1-1; D possibly corresponds to TRBD1 (5 bases). Between the trimmed V and J ends, which lost 5 bases and 2 bases, there was a span of 9 bases. The length of the CDR3 is 13 residues. Germline loops: CDR1 SGHVS, CDR2 FQNEAQ. This CDR3 reads CASSRQRNTEAFF. The CDR3 DNA is TGTGCCAGCAGCCGACAGAGAAACACTGAAGCTTTCTTT.

V is TRBV5-1 and J is TRBJ1-4; no clear D. V was cut by 0 bases and J by 3 bases, with 9 bases left in between. Germline CDR1 reads SGHRS; CDR2 reads YFSETQ. This CDR3 has 15 residues. CDR3 coding DNA: TGCGCCAGCAGCTTGGCCCAGCTCCCTAATGAAAAACTGTTTTTT. Its protein is CASSLAQLPNEKLFF.

The chain uses TRBV6-5 and TRBJ2-7; D uncertain. Germline CDR1 reads MNHEY; CDR2 reads SVGAGI. The CDR3 is made up of 11 amino acids. Trimming shortened V by 8 bases and J by 0 bases, and 5 bases separated the two germline ends. The chain's CDR3 is CASQNSYEQYF. The CDR3 nucleotides are TGTGCCAGCCAAAACTCCTACGAGCAGTACTTC.

V gene TRBV6-5 combines with J gene TRBJ1-2; D gene uncertain. The V gene lost 0 bases and the J gene lost 7 bases, with 18 bases spanning the gap. The CDR3 has 16 amino acids. Germline-derived CDR1 and CDR2 are MNHEY and SVGAGI. The CDR3 region is CASSYSSAERVVGYTF. The CDR3 DNA is TGTGCCAGCAGTTACTCTTCGGCAGAACGAGTTGTTGGCTACACCTTC.

The chain carries TRBV5-6 and TRBJ2-6; 10 bases are a match to TRBD1. Germline V gives CDR1 SGHDT, CDR2 YYEEEE. CDR3 length: 15 amino acids. Losses at the gene ends were 3 bases for V and 3 bases for J; bases not matched to a gene: 0. The CDR3 region is CASSWDRGGANVLTF. Written as DNA, the CDR3 is TGTGCCAGCAGCTGGGACAGGGGTGGGGCCAACGTCCTGACTTTC. Based on the CDR3 plus reference TRBV5-6 and TRBJ2-6, the full variable domain is DAGVTQSPTHLIKTRGQQVTLRCSPKSGHDTVSWYQQALGQGPQFIFQYYEEEERQRGNFPDRFSGHQFPNYSSELNVNALLLGDSALYLCASSWDRGGANVLTFGAGSRLTVL.

This clone was found a few times. The genes are TRBV5-1 and TRBJ2-3, with TRBD1 as a possible D gene (6 bases). V lost 4 bases, J lost 3 bases, and 9 bases lay in between. The CDR3 length is 13 residues. Germline V gene data show CDR1 as SGHRS and CDR2 as YFSETQ. The DNA for the CDR3 is TGCGCCAGCAGCGTGACAGGTACAGATACGCAGTATTTT. Translated: CASSVTGTDTQYF.

This clone was recorded only once. This chain uses TRBV5-4 with TRBJ2-3; D is unclear. V was clipped by 0 bases and J by 2 bases, with 13 bases between them. The germline CDR1 and CDR2 sequences are SGHNT and YYREEE (reference sequence). The CDR3 covers 16 residues. The DNA of the CDR3 is TGTGCCAGCAGCTTGGGGCCTTTACAATACACAGATACGCAGTATTTT. Residues: CASSLGPLQYTDTQYF.

The chain links TRBV7-6 to TRBJ1-3; the D is unclear. Germline lookup yields CDR1 SGHVS and CDR2 FNYEAQ. CDR3 length equals 12 residues. Deletions cut 4 bases from V and 2 bases from J, with 3 bases between. This CDR3 reads CASSSPGNTIYF. The CDR3 DNA reads TGTGCCAGCAGCTCTCCTGGAAACACCATATATTTT.

The chain employs TRBV4-3 and TRBJ1-2; TRBD1 agrees at 7 bases. CDR3 length: 17 amino acids. The germline CDR1 and CDR2 sequences are LGHNA and YSLEER. The junction had 13 bases not matched to a gene; V was cut back by 4 bases and J by 2 bases. Here the CDR3 reads CASSLGYGQEINYGYTF. The CDR3 coding sequence is TGCGCCAGCAGCCTCGGATATGGACAGGAGATAAACTATGGCTACACCTTC.

The chain combines TRBV6-5 with TRBJ2-2; D remains unclear. The ends were cut back, 7 bases at V and 0 bases at J, with 9 bases in the middle. This CDR3 is built from 14 residues. Germline V gene data show CDR1 as MNHEY and CDR2 as SVGAGI. CDR3 protein: CASTAAANTGELFF. Written as DNA, the CDR3 is TGTGCCAGCACCGCGGCGGCGAACACCGGGGAGCTGTTTTTT.

The chain links TRBV19 to TRBJ2-6, with D uncertain. The CDR3 sequence is 15 residues long. Trimming cost V 5 bases and J 3 bases, with 11 bases left between them. Germline V gives CDR1 LNHDA, CDR2 SQIVND (reference sequence). Written as DNA, the CDR3 is TGTGCCAGTAGTGTATATTCCTTTGGGGCCAACGTCCTGACTTTC. Translating it yields CASSVYSFGANVLTF.

The chain uses TRBV28 and TRBJ1-2; 7 bases fit TRBD1. The CDR3 is 12 amino acids. Germline CDR1 and CDR2: MDHEN and SYDVKM. The junction had 4 bases not matched to a gene; V was cut back by 6 bases and J by 6 bases. CDR3 in DNA: TGTGCCAGCAGCACGGGACAGAATGGCTACACCTTC. Protein product: CASSTGQNGYTF.

The chain couples TRBV30 to TRBJ2-1, with 12 bases lining up with TRBD2. The CDR3 loop spans 15 amino acids. The V gene's germline CDR1 is GTSNPN and CDR2 SVGIG (reference sequence). The V and J ends lost 3 bases and 4 bases, in that order; junction bases with no gene match: 4. CDR3 sequence (DNA): TGTGCCTGGAGCAAGGGACTAGCGGGTTACAATGAGCAGTTCTTC. Protein sequence: CAWSKGLAGYNEQFF. The full variable domain, in which reference TRBV30 and TRBJ2-1 provide the parts outside the CDR3, is SQTIHQWPATLVQPVGSPLSLECTVEGTSNPNLYWYRQAAGRGLQLLFYSVGIGQISSEVPQNLSASRPQDRQFILSSKKLLLSDSGFYLCAWSKGLAGYNEQFFGPGTRLTVL.

V gene TRBV5-1 combines with J gene TRBJ2-5; D is perhaps TRBD1 (5 bases). The V and J ends lost 2 bases and 0 bases respectively, with 11 bases between them. Germline-derived CDR1 and CDR2 are SGHRS and YFSETQ. The CDR3 contains 15 residues. The CDR3 spells CASSFRGPYQETQYF. The CDR3 DNA reads TGCGCCAGCAGCTTTAGGGGCCCGTACCAAGAGACCCAGTACTTC.

The chain recombines TRBV20-1 with TRBJ1-1, with TRBD1 matching 7 bases. Germline CDR1 is DFQATT and CDR2 is SNEGSKA (reference sequence). V shed 3 bases and J 9 bases; nucleotides not matched to a gene: 7. The CDR3 covers 12 residues. CDR3 region: CSASKGALQAFF. CDR3 nucleotides: TGCAGTGCTAGTAAGGGGGCACTCCAAGCTTTCTTT.

J is TRBJ1-2 and V is TRBV3-1 (or the pseudogene TRBV3-2); D is unresolved. The CDR3 covers 15 residues. The germline gives CDR1 LGHDT, CDR2 YNNKEL (reference sequence). V lost 0 bases and J 1 base, leaving 9 bases between the germline ends. The CDR3 coding sequence is TGTGCCAGCAGCCAAGAAAGACGGATTAACTATGGCTACACCTTC. This codes for CASSQERRINYGYTF.

The genes are TRBV5-5 and TRBJ1-2; D might be TRBD1 (6 bases). This CDR3 is 18 amino acids long. From germline, CDR1 is SGHKS and CDR2 YYEKEE (reference sequence). The V and J ends lost 1 base and 1 base respectively, with 20 bases between them. CDR3 bases: TGTGCCAGCAGCTTGCGGGCAACAGGGTCTGGGGATAACTATGGCTACACCTTC. Residues: CASSLRATGSGDNYGYTF.

The chain is built from TRBV7-9 and TRBJ2-5; 11 bases align to TRBD1. Germline-derived CDR1 and CDR2 are SEHNR and FQNEAQ (reference sequence). V lost 7 bases to trimming and J lost 4 bases; unmatched junction nucleotides: 14. The CDR3 covers 17 residues. In nucleotides, the CDR3 is TGTGCCAGCAACAATAGGAGGACAGGGGGCGTTGGAGAGACCCAGTACTTC. As protein: CASNNRRTGGVGETQYF.

This clone appeared once. The chain couples TRBV4-1 to TRBJ2-7; D unresolved. Deletions cut 0 bases from V and 4 bases from J, with 10 bases between. The CDR3 extends over 14 amino acids. The germline V gene encodes CDR1 MGHRA and CDR2 YSYEKL. This CDR3 reads CASSQEAVGYEQYF. The CDR3, as DNA: TGCGCCAGCAGCCAAGAGGCTGTTGGTTACGAGCAGTACTTC.

The chain has TRBV28 and TRBJ2-1, with D maybe TRBD2 (6 bases). CDR1 MDHEN and CDR2 SYDVKM come from the germline V gene. The CDR3 has 13 amino acids. Trimming removed 9 bases at V and 4 bases at J, with 13 bases between. CDR3 bases: TGTGCCAGTCTTCTAGCGTCTTACAATGAGCAGTTCTTC. It is translated as CASLLASYNEQFF.

The genes are TRBV7-2 and TRBJ2-7; 7 bases match TRBD2. Trimming at V came to 1 base and at J to 2 bases, leaving 5 bases not matched to a gene. The germline gives CDR1 SGHTA, CDR2 FQGNSA. This CDR3 has 15 residues. CDR3 coding DNA: TGTGCCAGCAGCTTAGGGGGCGGGGGAACCTACGAGCAGTACTTC. It encodes CASSLGGGGTYEQYF.

The chain uses TRBV3-1 (or the pseudogene TRBV3-2) and TRBJ1-6; D possibly corresponds to TRBD1 (5 bases). Germline V lookup: CDR1 LGHDT, CDR2 YNNKEL (reference sequence). The CDR3 totals 14 residues. V was clipped by 1 base and J by 9 bases, with 10 bases between them. In DNA, the CDR3 is TGTGCCAGCAGCCAAGGAGGGGACGCTTCACCCCTCCACTTT. Translating gives CASSQGGDASPLHF.

This chain joins TRBV9 and TRBJ2-7; 8 positions match TRBD2. J was trimmed by 3 bases and V by 0 bases; bases with no gene match: 5. CDR3 length equals 15 residues. Germline CDR1 and CDR2: SGDLS and YYNGEE. Here the CDR3 reads CASSVGSGGLYEQYF. CDR3 in DNA: TGTGCCAGCAGCGTAGGCAGCGGGGGCCTCTACGAGCAGTACTTC.

The rearrangement uses TRBV28 and TRBJ1-6; D gene ambiguous. Per the germline V gene, CDR1 is MDHEN and CDR2 is SYDVKM. Trimming stripped 8 bases from V and 7 bases from J, with 18 bases between. The length of the CDR3 is 15 residues. CDR3 sequence reads: CASVPLEQLNSPLHF. In DNA form, the CDR3 reads TGTGCCAGCGTACCCTTGGAACAGCTGAATTCACCCCTCCACTTT.

The V gene is TRBV4-2, the J gene TRBJ2-3; 15 bases are shared with TRBD2. With V trimmed by 1 base and J by 6 bases, 11 bases remained unmatched. This CDR3 region has 19 residues. CDR1 is LGHNA and CDR2 is YNFKEQ in the germline V gene. The CDR3 sequence is CASSQGTSGGAGRGDTQYF. The DNA of the CDR3 is TGTGCCAGCAGCCAAGGGACTAGCGGGGGGGCCGGTCGAGGGGATACGCAGTATTTT.

The chain combines TRBV29-1 with TRBJ2-3; 7 bases line up with TRBD1. V shed 5 bases and J 1 base; nucleotides not matched to a gene: 3. The CDR3 has 13 amino acids. CDR1 and CDR2 (germline): SQVTM, ANQGSEA. The CDR3 nucleotides read TGCAGCGTTCGACAGGGAGGCACAGATACGCAGTATTTT. Translated, it gives CSVRQGGTDTQYF.